The 20 T cell receptor beta chains below were found in one sample sequenced in a study of blood T cell repertoires in COVID-19. TCRdb's table, derived via immunoSEQ multiplex PCR, lists solely in-frame clones and lacks some. The data show around 100,000 clones, approximately 85% seen once. Sequenced: peripheral blood. Receptors were obtained from a woman aged 55-69 years with COVID-19, enrolled during active disease.

This CDR3 is CASSYSGGRTEAFF. Written as DNA, the CDR3 is TGTGCCAGCAGCTACTCAGGGGGTCGGACTGAAGCTTTCTTT. This chain uses TRBV11-2 with TRBJ1-1; 7 nucleotides agree with TRBD1. Germline V gene lookup returns CDR1 SGHAT and CDR2 FQNNGV. This CDR3 region has 14 residues. V shed 4 bases and J 5 bases; nucleotides not matched to a gene: 7.

This clone was observed a handful of times. The chain uses TRBV5-5 and TRBJ1-1, with no clear D. This CDR3 contains 13 residues. Per germline, CDR1 SGHKS and CDR2 YYEKEE (reference sequence). Trimming took 4 bases from V and 7 from J, leaving 14 bases between them. The CDR3: CASSGWTGSEAFF. CDR3 nucleotides: TGTGCCAGCAGCGGATGGACGGGGAGTGAAGCTTTCTTT.

This chain connects TRBV6-2 or TRBV6-3 to TRBJ2-5, with 13 nucleotides matching TRBD2. Trimming cost V 6 bases and J 4 bases; bases outside gene matches: 8. There are 16 residues in the CDR3. CDR1 MNHEY and CDR2 SVGEGT come from the germline V gene. CDR3 sequence reads: CASSPPGLAGRETQYF. CDR3 nucleotide sequence: TGTGCCAGCAGCCCTCCGGGACTAGCGGGGAGAGAGACCCAGTACTTC.

The chain joins TRBV9 to TRBJ1-6; 10 bases match TRBD1. The germline gives CDR1 SGDLS, CDR2 YYNGEE. This CDR3 spans 16 amino acids. V was clipped by 3 bases and J by 9 bases; unmatched bases: 9. CDR3 sequence (DNA): TGTGCCAGCAGCGCCGGGACAGGGGTGGGTAGTTCACCCCTCCACTTT. Translating gives CASSAGTGVGSSPLHF.

This chain uses TRBV11-2 with TRBJ2-7; 9 positions match TRBD2. This CDR3 is built from 14 residues. The V segment lost 5 bases and the J segment 7 bases; nucleotides outside the gene matches: 9. Germline-derived CDR1 and CDR2 are SGHAT and FQNNGV. This chain's CDR3 is CASSPLAGVSEQYF. The CDR3 DNA is TGTGCCAGCAGCCCGTTAGCGGGGGTGAGTGAGCAGTACTTC.

The CDR3 DNA reads as TGTGCCAGCAGCCCTCAGGGCGCTGGCTACACCTTC. Amino acids: CASSPQGAGYTF. V gene TRBV7-9 combines with J gene TRBJ1-2, with a tentative D call TRBD1 (5 bases). Between the trimmed V and J ends, which lost 5 bases and 7 bases, there was a span of 11 bases. This CDR3 is built from 12 residues. Germline CDR1 and CDR2: SEHNR and FQNEAQ (reference sequence).

V and J are TRBV5-4 and TRBJ2-3, with D possibly being TRBD1 (6 bases). The germline CDR1 and CDR2 sequences are SGHNT and YYREEE (reference sequence). CDR3 length: 15 residues. Trimming left V 0 bases short and J 0 bases short, with 8 bases between. This CDR3 reads CASSLDRASTDTQYF. CDR3 nucleotide sequence: TGTGCCAGCAGCTTGGACAGGGCTAGCACAGATACGCAGTATTTT.

The chain uses TRBV7-8 and TRBJ1-3; 8 bases fit TRBD1. With 2 bases clipped from V and 4 bases from J, the junction kept 4 bases outside the gene matches. The germline V gene encodes CDR1 SGHVS and CDR2 FQNEAQ. The CDR3 runs 15 residues. CDR3 nucleotide sequence: TGTGCCAGCAGCTTATCGACAGGGGTAGGAAACACCATATATTTT. This translates into CASSLSTGVGNTIYF. Filled out from reference TRBV7-8 and TRBJ1-3, the complete variable domain reads GAGVSQSPRYKVAKRGQDVALRCDPISGHVSLFWYQQALGQGPEFLTYFQNEAQLDKSGLPSDRFFAERPEGSVSTLKIQRTQQEDSAVYLCASSLSTGVGNTIYFGEGSWLTVV.

V is TRBV21-1 and J is TRBJ2-3; the table calls TRBD1, which could not be checked here. TRBV21-1 is a pseudogene segment. This CDR3 region has 15 residues. CDR3 DNA: TGTGCCAGCAGTTCTTTGGGGACAGAAAAAGATACGCAGTATTTT. It yields the protein CASSSLGTEKDTQYF.

In its sample, this clone was seen once. This chain links TRBV11-2 with TRBJ1-3; D unresolved. The V and J ends lost 0 bases and 0 bases respectively, with 9 bases between them. The CDR3 contains 16 residues. CDR1 and CDR2 from the germline V gene are SGHAT and FQNNGV. As DNA, the CDR3 is TGTGCCAGCAGCTTAGACTTGGGCTTCTCTGGAAACACCATATATTTT. Protein: CASSLDLGFSGNTIYF.

The chain employs TRBV15 and TRBJ2-1; TRBD1 matches at 11 bases. Germline loops: CDR1 LNHNV, CDR2 YYDKDF (reference sequence). This CDR3 comprises 15 residues. V was pared by 1 base and J by 7 bases, with 3 bases of the junction left unmatched. CDR3 DNA sequence: TGTGCCACCAGCAGAGGGACAGGGGGCTTGAATGAGCAGTTCTTC. Amino acid sequence: CATSRGTGGLNEQFF.

This chain connects TRBV10-3 to TRBJ1-1; 11 bases line up with TRBD1. J gave up 1 base and V 6 bases, and 4 bases lay outside the gene matches. CDR1 is ENHRY and CDR2 is SYGVKD in the germline V gene. The CDR3 totals 15 residues. The CDR3 nucleotides are TGTGCCATCAGAGCGGGACAGGGGGAGAACACTGAAGCTTTCTTT. It specifies CAIRAGQGENTEAFF.

The J gene is TRBJ1-1, the V gene TRBV10-3; D is uncertain. Germline CDR1 ENHRY, CDR2 SYGVKD. V lost 4 bases and J 2 bases, leaving 14 bases between the germline ends. The CDR3 is made up of 15 amino acids. The CDR3 loop reads CAISVNRLKNTEAFF. In nucleotides, the CDR3 is TGTGCCATCAGTGTTAACCGACTTAAAAACACTGAAGCTTTCTTT.

This sequence joins TRBV5-4 and TRBJ2-7; 7 nucleotides agree with TRBD1. The CDR3 totals 15 residues. V lost 4 bases, J lost 3 bases, and 10 bases stayed unmatched. Per the germline V gene, CDR1 is SGHNT and CDR2 is YYREEE (reference sequence). The CDR3 spells CASSRDRPLHYEQYF. Here the CDR3 DNA reads TGTGCCAGCAGCCGGGACAGACCCCTTCACTACGAGCAGTACTTC.

The V call is TRBV6-5, the J call TRBJ2-1; 14 nucleotides match TRBD2. CDR1 is MNHEY and CDR2 is SVGAGI in the germline V gene. V gave up 6 bases and J gave up 9 bases; unmatched junction bases: 7. This CDR3 is 15 amino acids long. The CDR3 DNA reads TGTGCCAGCAGAGGGACTAGCGGGGGAGGTGGTGAGCAGTTCTTC. This encodes CASRGTSGGGGEQFF.

V gene TRBV7-9 combines with J gene TRBJ2-2; D not resolved. Germline V gene sequence: CDR1 SEHNR, CDR2 FQNEAQ (reference sequence). CDR3 length: 12 amino acids. V gave up 5 bases and J gave up 2 bases, with 3 bases separating them. The CDR3 spells CASSPNTGELFF. The CDR3 DNA sequence: TGTGCCAGCAGCCCAAACACCGGGGAGCTGTTTTTT. The full variable domain, its missing parts supplied by reference TRBV7-9 and TRBJ2-2, is DTGVSQNPRHKITKRGQNVTFRCDPISEHNRLYWYRQTLGQGPEFLTYFQNEAQLEKSRLLSDRFSAERPKGSFSTLEIQRTEQGDSAMYLCASSPNTGELFFGEGSRLTVL.

The chain uses TRBV7-9 and TRBJ1-6; 7 nucleotides line up with TRBD1. Germline CDR1 SEHNR, CDR2 FQNEAQ (reference sequence). The V segment lost 5 bases and the J segment 6 bases; nucleotides outside the gene matches: 7. This CDR3 contains 15 residues. CDR3 sequence reads: CASSLGDSFNSPLHF. CDR3 bases: TGTGCCAGCAGCCTAGGGGACAGTTTTAATTCACCCCTCCACTTT.

V is TRBV5-1 and J is TRBJ1-1; 8 nucleotides line up with TRBD1. With 4 bases clipped from V and 0 bases from J, the junction kept 2 bases outside the gene matches. CDR3 length: 14 residues. Germline CDR1 reads SGHRS; CDR2 reads YFSETQ. The CDR3 loop reads CASSKDRVNTEAFF. CDR3 bases: TGCGCCAGCAGCAAGGACAGGGTGAACACTGAAGCTTTCTTT. Full variable domain (missing parts from reference TRBV5-1 and TRBJ1-1): KAGVTQTPRYLIKTRGQQVTLSCSPISGHRSVSWYQQTPGQGLQFLFEYFSETQRNKGNFPGRFSGRQFSNSRSEMNVSTLELGDSALYLCASSKDRVNTEAFFGQGTRLTVV.

J is TRBJ1-4 and V is TRBV7-3, with D perhaps TRBD1 (5 bases). V was pared by 9 bases and J by 4 bases, with 18 bases between. This CDR3 is 15 amino acids long. CDR1 and CDR2 (germline): SGHTA, FQGTGA. The CDR3 sequence is CASCPRGADNEKLFF. The CDR3 bases are TGTGCCAGTTGTCCTAGGGGCGCGGATAATGAAAAACTGTTTTTT.

This clone was seen a single time. V and J are TRBV27 and TRBJ1-5; perhaps TRBD1 as D (6 bases). V lost 8 bases and J 0 bases, leaving 17 bases between the germline ends. The germline CDR1 and CDR2 sequences are MNHEY and SMNVEV (reference sequence). The CDR3 spans 16 residues. CDR3 protein: CASPYRTAHSNQPQHF. In DNA, the CDR3 is TGTGCCAGCCCTTATCGGACAGCGCATAGCAATCAGCCCCAGCATTTT.